The clone carrying this TCR beta chain showed up just a few times. The antigen remains unidentified. This sample is drawn from a study of T cell repertoires in cytomegalovirus infection. At the level of the study: Public TCR beta signature analysis indicated the presence of both CMV infection and matching HLA type.

TCRdb reprocessed the reads with MiXCR, giving one entry per CDR3 protein. The sample carries a few hundred thousand distinct CDR3 sequences, around 35% recorded once. Sequenced material: cultured PBMCs, taken from culture after CMV antigen stimulation. This sequence originates from a human donor in good health (CMV status not recorded). Some clones in this sample may be carry-over from other donors' samples.

CDR3 sequence: CASSPARTSSTDTQYF. CDR3 DNA sequence: TGTGCCAGCAGCCCAGCCCGGACTAGTAGTACAGATACGCAGTATTTT. The chain is built from TRBV7-6 and TRBJ2-3, with TRBD2 identical over 7 bases. The germline V gene encodes CDR1 SGHVS and CDR2 FNYEAQ. CDR3 size: 16 residues. V lost 5 bases and J lost 3; bases outside the gene matches: 11.